One sample yielded the 20 T cell receptor beta chains listed below, sequenced in a study of CD8 T cells in Susac syndrome. After extraction with the RNeasy kit, roughly 0.5 to 1 ug of the RNA was reverse transcribed using random hexamers. TCRdb re-derived calls from the immunoSEQ multiplex PCR reads in MiXCR, one entry per CDR3 protein. The sample has around 190,000 distinct CDR3 sequences, approximately 95% seen once. Material: CD4+ T cells from PBMCs. The origin of the receptors is a human donor in good health.

The chain recombines TRBV9 with TRBJ2-3; TRBD1 or TRBD2 may be the D gene (6 bases each). Germline V lookup: CDR1 SGDLS, CDR2 YYNGEE. CDR3 length: 13 residues. Trimming took off 0 bases at V and 9 bases at J, with 11 bases between the two ends. The chain's CDR3 is CASSVEGGRTQYF. Written as DNA, the CDR3 is TGTGCCAGCAGCGTAGAGGGGGGTCGGACGCAGTATTTT.

The V gene is TRBV25-1, the J gene TRBJ2-3, with 13 bases identical to TRBD2. The germline V gene has CDR1 MGHDK and CDR2 SYGVNS. The CDR3 is made up of 19 amino acids. With 5 bases clipped from V and 7 bases from J, the junction kept 18 bases outside the gene matches. The CDR3 sequence is CASSTPSGTSGIRTYTQYF. The CDR3 DNA follows: TGTGCCAGCAGTACTCCCAGCGGGACTAGCGGGATTCGAACCTATACGCAGTATTTT.

The gene calls are TRBV3-1 and TRBJ2-1; D ambiguous. The CDR3 spans 15 residues. Germline loops: CDR1 LGHDT, CDR2 YNNKEL (reference sequence). Trimming took off 4 bases at V and 3 bases at J, with 13 bases between the two ends. The chain's CDR3 is CASSLDIFVYNEQFF. The CDR3 DNA is TGTGCCAGCAGCCTAGACATATTCGTCTACAATGAGCAGTTCTTC.

The gene calls are TRBV5-6 and TRBJ1-1; unclear D gene. Per the germline V gene, CDR1 is SGHDT and CDR2 is YYEEEE. This CDR3 spans 12 amino acids. Trimming took off 2 bases at V and 10 bases at J, with 12 bases between the two ends. This CDR3 is CASSFHPGGAFF. In nucleotides, the CDR3 is TGTGCCAGCAGCTTTCATCCCGGAGGAGCTTTCTTT.

The gene calls are TRBV2 and TRBJ2-5; D ambiguous. Trimming removed 8 bases at V and 7 bases at J, with 11 bases between. CDR1 and CDR2 (germline): SNHLY, FYNNEI. The CDR3 is 11 amino acids. CDR3 region: CASLERGTQYF. The CDR3 DNA reads TGTGCCAGCCTTGAACGAGGGACCCAGTACTTC.

The chain joins TRBV6-8 to TRBJ2-2, with 8 bases lining up with TRBD2. The CDR3 sequence is 18 residues long. The trim removed 5 bases at V and 4 bases at J, leaving 15 bases unmatched. The germline CDR1 and CDR2 sequences are MNHGY and SAAAGT. CDR3 residues: CASSPFSGGGPSTGELFF. DNA of the CDR3: TGTGCCAGCAGTCCCTTTTCCGGCGGGGGGCCGAGCACCGGGGAGCTGTTTTTT.

V and J are TRBV5-1 and TRBJ1-2, with D possibly being TRBD1 (5 bases). The CDR3 spans 14 residues. V was trimmed by 4 bases and J by 8 bases, leaving 18 bases between them. Germline V gives CDR1 SGHRS, CDR2 YFSETQ. CDR3 loop: CASSTGRRGRGYTF. Here the CDR3 DNA reads TGCGCCAGCAGCACTGGACGTAGGGGCCGGGGCTACACCTTC. The whole variable domain, filled in from reference TRBV5-1 and TRBJ1-2, reads KAGVTQTPRYLIKTRGQQVTLSCSPISGHRSVSWYQQTPGQGLQFLFEYFSETQRNKGNFPGRFSGRQFSNSRSEMNVSTLELGDSALYLCASSTGRRGRGYTFGSGTRLTVV.

This chain uses TRBV14 with TRBJ2-7; TRBD2 is a possible D gene (5 bases). CDR3 length: 15 residues. The V end lost 0 bases, the J end lost 1 base, and 10 bases lay between the germline ends. Per germline, CDR1 SGHDN and CDR2 FVKESK. The DNA for the CDR3 is TGTGCCAGCAGCCAAGATTACGGGGAATCCTACGAGCAGTACTTC. As protein: CASSQDYGESYEQYF.

This clonotype appeared a single time. The final CDR3 position lacks the conserved phenylalanine or tryptophan, pointing to a likely read error. The chain combines TRBV15 with TRBJ1-5; D is ambiguous. The CDR3 sequence is 15 residues long. Germline V gene data show CDR1 as LNHNV and CDR2 as YYDKDF (reference sequence). The V and J ends lost 0 bases and 6 bases respectively, with 12 bases between them. The CDR3 DNA follows: TGTGCCACCAGCAGAGATCTTGGCGCTCCTCAGCCCCAGCATCTT. Protein: CATSRDLGAPQPQHL.

The chain uses TRBV5-1 and TRBJ2-5; 11 bases line up with TRBD2. After removal of 1 base from V and 5 bases from J, the junction contained 13 bases not matched to a gene. CDR1 is SGHRS, CDR2 YFSETQ, per germline. The CDR3 sequence is 18 residues long. The DNA for the CDR3 is TGCGCCAGCAGCTTGACCCCTACTAGCGGGGGTAGGAGGGAGACCCAGTACTTC. This encodes CASSLTPTSGGRRETQYF.

The chain carries TRBV3-1 and TRBJ1-3, with a tentative D call TRBD1 (6 bases). Looked up from germline, CDR1 is LGHDT and CDR2 is YNNKEL (reference sequence). Trimming cost V 4 bases and J 0 bases, with 13 bases left between them. CDR3 size: 16 residues. The CDR3 nucleotides are TGTGCCAGCAGCCTAGAACAGGGACACTCTGGAAACACCATATATTTT. This translates into CASSLEQGHSGNTIYF. Complete variable domain (other parts from reference TRBV3-1 and TRBJ1-3): DTAVSQTPKYLVTQMGNDKSIKCEQNLGHDTMYWYKQDSKKFLKIMFSYNNKELIINETVPNRFSPKSPDKAHLNLHINSLELGDSAVYFCASSLEQGHSGNTIYFGEGSWLTVV.

The chain employs TRBV5-1 and TRBJ2-7; the D gene is possibly TRBD1 (6 bases). Germline loops: CDR1 SGHRS, CDR2 YFSETQ. V gave up 5 bases and J gave up 2 bases, with 17 bases separating them. The CDR3 length is 15 residues. The CDR3 DNA follows: TGCGCCAGCAGGGAGGACCAGGGGAACACCTACGAGCAGTACTTC. Protein sequence: CASREDQGNTYEQYF.

V usage is TRBV5-1 and J usage is TRBJ1-4; D not resolved. The V end lost 1 base, the J end lost 5 bases, and 6 bases lay between the germline ends. Looked up from germline, CDR1 is SGHRS and CDR2 is YFSETQ. This CDR3 contains 13 residues. The CDR3 sequence is CASSLNVNEKLFF. The CDR3 DNA follows: TGCGCCAGCAGCTTGAACGTGAATGAAAAACTGTTTTTT. The entire variable domain, with the rest obtained from reference TRBV5-1 and TRBJ1-4, is as follows: KAGVTQTPRYLIKTRGQQVTLSCSPISGHRSVSWYQQTPGQGLQFLFEYFSETQRNKGNFPGRFSGRQFSNSRSEMNVSTLELGDSALYLCASSLNVNEKLFFGSGTQLSVL.

V gene TRBV7-8 combines with J gene TRBJ1-5; weak D call: TRBD1 (6 bases). V gave up 2 bases and J gave up 2 bases, with 13 bases separating them. Per the germline V gene, CDR1 is SGHVS and CDR2 is FQNEAQ. This CDR3 has 16 residues. The CDR3 DNA reads TGTGCCAGCAGCTTAAGGGGGACACGGGGCAATCAGCCCCAGCATTTT. Encoded protein: CASSLRGTRGNQPQHF.

The CDR3 DNA reads as TGTGCCAGCAGCTTAGCGCGCGTCGGGACAGCTCATTATGGCTACACCTTC. Encoded protein: CASSLARVGTAHYGYTF. This sequence joins TRBV7-2 and TRBJ1-2; 7 bases are a match to TRBD1. Germline V gives CDR1 SGHTA, CDR2 FQGNSA. V trimming: 0 bases; J trimming: 5 bases; junction bases outside the gene matches: 12. CDR3 length: 17 amino acids.

CDR3 loop: CASSLYSGILNTEAFF. As DNA, the CDR3 is TGTGCCAGCAGCCTCTACTCCGGAATCCTGAACACTGAAGCTTTCTTT. The chain joins TRBV12-3 or TRBV12-4 to TRBJ1-1; D gene ambiguous. The CDR3 runs to 16 residues. The V gene lost 6 bases and the J gene lost 0 bases, with 17 bases spanning the gap.

CDR3 loop: CASSYGGTRETQYF. CDR3 nucleotide sequence: TGTGCCAGCAGTTACGGGGGTACCAGGGAGACCCAGTACTTC. The chain uses TRBV6-6 and TRBJ2-5; the D gene could be TRBD1 or TRBD2 (5 bases each). The V end lost 2 bases, the J end lost 5 bases, and 12 bases lay between the germline ends. The CDR3 runs 14 residues. Germline V gives CDR1 MNHNY, CDR2 SVGAGI (reference sequence).

The chain couples TRBV12-3 or TRBV12-4 to TRBJ2-2; D gene uncertain. With 6 bases removed from V and 5 bases from J, the gap between germline ends came to 7 bases. The CDR3 extends over 12 amino acids. CDR3 in DNA: TGTGCCAGCAGAACAAGTACCGGGGAGCTGTTTTTT. Its translation: CASRTSTGELFF.

This chain connects TRBV7-8 to TRBJ1-5, with D unclear. With 4 bases removed from V and 5 bases from J, the gap between germline ends came to 9 bases. The germline V gene encodes CDR1 SGHVS and CDR2 FQNEAQ. The CDR3 is made up of 13 amino acids. CDR3 DNA sequence: TGTGCCAGCAGCTCTTTGAGGGATCAGCCCCAGCATTTT. It codes for CASSSLRDQPQHF.

This clonotype occurred once. This chain's CDR3 is CASSLGQGRGTQYF. In nucleotides, the CDR3 is TGCGCCAGCAGCTTGGGACAGGGTAGGGGGACCCAGTACTTC. This chain uses TRBV5-1 with TRBJ2-5; 7 bases are a match to TRBD1. Germline V gives CDR1 SGHRS, CDR2 YFSETQ. J was trimmed by 7 bases and V by 0 bases; bases with no gene match: 6. The CDR3 has 14 amino acids.